Following are 20 T cell receptor beta chains from one sample sequenced in a study of cytomegalovirus exposure and HLA in healthy donors. The table came from immunoSEQ multiplex PCR; TCRdb's copy has only in-frame clones and leaves some out. The sample comprises roughly 100,000 clones, around 87% of which are singletons, and 4% rests with the top ten. The specimen was PBMCs. These receptors were collected from a woman under 30 in good health and CMV-seropositive.

The chain combines TRBV28 with TRBJ1-5; D not certain. The V end lost 1 base, the J end lost 4 bases, and 14 bases lay between the germline ends. The CDR3 runs 16 residues. The germline V gene encodes CDR1 MDHEN and CDR2 SYDVKM. The DNA for the CDR3 is TGTGCCAGCAGTTTATTTGTAGCTTCGGGTAATCAGCCCCAGCATTTT. Its protein is CASSLFVASGNQPQHF.

V and J are TRBV2 and TRBJ2-7; TRBD2 matches at 13 bases. This CDR3 region has 15 residues. Germline CDR1 and CDR2: SNHLY and FYNNEI. The trim removed 5 bases at V and 6 bases at J, leaving 7 bases unmatched. The DNA of the CDR3 is TGTGCCAGCAGTTCTTCCGGGACTAGCGGGATCGAGCAGTACTTC. As protein: CASSSSGTSGIEQYF.

The chain combines TRBV9 with TRBJ1-4, with D possibly TRBD1 on 6 matching bases. The V end was cut by 0 bases, the J end by 6 bases, with 12 bases between. Per the germline V gene, CDR1 is SGDLS and CDR2 is YYNGEE. The CDR3 has 15 residues. The CDR3 coding sequence is TGTGCCAGCAGCGTAGTAGGGACACCGGATGAAAAACTGTTTTTT. It codes for CASSVVGTPDEKLFF.

The chain uses TRBV5-1 and TRBJ2-2; D call uncertain. The germline V and J ends were trimmed by 0 bases and 13 bases, with 10 bases remaining between them. In germline, CDR1 is SGHRS, CDR2 YFSETQ. The CDR3 extends over 12 amino acids. The CDR3 reads CASSLAGLGLFF. The CDR3 DNA sequence: TGCGCCAGCAGCTTGGCAGGCCTGGGGCTGTTTTTT.

This clone was recorded only once. This chain joins TRBV28 and TRBJ1-2; D may be TRBD1 (5 bases). V lost 3 bases and J 4 bases, leaving 15 bases between the germline ends. The CDR3 covers 15 residues. CDR1 MDHEN and CDR2 SYDVKM come from the germline V gene. The CDR3 loop is CASSFQGETFYGYTF. CDR3 in DNA: TGTGCCAGCAGTTTTCAGGGTGAGACGTTCTATGGCTACACCTTC.

J is TRBJ2-1 and V is TRBV28, with TRBD2 matching 7 bases. Losses at the gene ends were 6 bases for V and 6 bases for J; bases not matched to a gene: 11. The CDR3 spans 15 residues. CDR1 is MDHEN and CDR2 is SYDVKM in the germline V gene. The CDR3 spells CASSRSGVISNEQFF. CDR3 DNA sequence: TGTGCCAGCAGCAGAAGCGGGGTGATCAGCAATGAGCAGTTCTTC.

This clone is a singleton in its sample. V gene TRBV11-3 combines with J gene TRBJ1-3; D remains unclear. There are 16 residues in the CDR3. The germline CDR1 and CDR2 sequences are SGHNT and YENEEA. V shed 4 bases and J shed 0 bases, with 13 bases lying between them. As DNA, the CDR3 is TGTGCCAGCAGCTATAGACGGAGGCTCTCTGGAAACACCATATATTTT. Its translation is CASSYRRRLSGNTIYF.

This clone was found once. The chain carries TRBV11-1 and TRBJ2-3; D is possibly TRBD2 (5 bases). The germline V gene has CDR1 SGHAT and CDR2 FQDESV (reference sequence). The CDR3 runs 13 residues. Deletions cut 4 bases from V and 6 bases from J, with 11 bases between. CDR3 region: CASSSRRTDTQYF. The CDR3 region has the DNA TGTGCCAGCAGCTCCAGGAGGACCGATACGCAGTATTTT.

The V and J genes are TRBV5-4 and TRBJ2-2; a weak D match, TRBD1 (6 bases). The length of the CDR3 is 17 residues. Trimming removed 1 base from V and 6 bases from J, with 19 bases in between. The V gene's germline CDR1 is SGHNT and CDR2 YYREEE (reference sequence). CDR3 coding DNA: TGTGCCAGCAGCTTGAAGAAGGGGGTGAAGGCGGCCGGGGAGCTGTTTTTT. This gives the protein CASSLKKGVKAAGELFF. Based on the CDR3 plus reference TRBV5-4 and TRBJ2-2, the full variable domain is ETGVTQSPTHLIKTRGQQVTLRCSSQSGHNTVSWYQQALGQGPQFIFQYYREEENGRGNFPPRFSGLQFPNYSSELNVNALELDDSALYLCASSLKKGVKAAGELFFGEGSRLTVL.

This clone is a singleton in its sample. The J gene is TRBJ2-7, the V gene TRBV2, with TRBD1 identical over 7 bases. The CDR3 is 12 residues long. Germline lookup yields CDR1 SNHLY and CDR2 FYNNEI. The V and J ends lost 4 bases and 5 bases, in that order; junction bases with no gene match: 2. This CDR3 reads CASSGDRNEQYF. CDR3 nucleotide sequence: TGTGCCAGCAGTGGGGACAGAAACGAGCAGTACTTC.

V gene TRBV7-2 combines with J gene TRBJ1-6; D is perhaps TRBD1 (5 bases). With 5 bases removed from V and 7 bases from J, the gap between germline ends came to 15 bases. CDR1 is SGHTA and CDR2 is FQGNSA in the germline V gene. The CDR3 contains 15 residues. CDR3 DNA: TGTGCCAGCAGCCCAACTCTCGGACAAAATTCACCCCTCCACTTT. This encodes CASSPTLGQNSPLHF.

The chain couples TRBV5-1 to TRBJ1-2; tentative D call: TRBD1 (5 bases). The CDR3 totals 13 residues. Germline values: CDR1 SGHRS, CDR2 YFSETQ. Between the trimmed V and J ends, which lost 7 bases and 2 bases, there was a span of 12 bases. DNA for the CDR3: TGCGCCAGCGGACTGGAGGGGAACTATGGCTACACCTTC. Amino acid sequence: CASGLEGNYGYTF.

This rearrangement joins TRBV5-6 to TRBJ2-1, with D uncertain. The CDR3 runs to 11 residues. Trimming pared 1 base from V and 14 bases from J, leaving 10 bases between. CDR1 SGHDT and CDR2 YYEEEE come from the germline V gene. The CDR3 spells CASSLNGDEFF. Written as DNA, the CDR3 is TGTGCCAGCAGCTTGAATGGAGATGAGTTCTTC.

The rearrangement uses TRBV9 and TRBJ1-1; tentatively, D is TRBD1 (6 bases). Germline V gene lookup returns CDR1 SGDLS and CDR2 YYNGEE. V was pared by 3 bases and J by 4 bases, with 16 bases between. The CDR3 runs to 15 residues. DNA of the CDR3: TGTGCCAGCAGCGCCAACAGGGCGGGCGGCACTGAAGCTTTCTTT. Its protein is CASSANRAGGTEAFF.

The chain links TRBV28 to TRBJ2-4; 8 bases line up with TRBD1. The V segment lost 6 bases and the J segment 5 bases; nucleotides outside the gene matches: 12. This CDR3 contains 16 residues. Germline V gene data show CDR1 as MDHEN and CDR2 as SYDVKM. CDR3 residues: CASRGQGSTVENIQYF. DNA for the CDR3: TGTGCCAGCAGAGGACAGGGCAGCACGGTCGAAAACATTCAGTACTTC.

Regarding this clone: The junction does not match germline at one end; this may be a read error. The V call is TRBV27, the J call TRBJ1-3, with D tentatively TRBD1 (5 bases). CDR3 length: 15 residues. Germline-derived CDR1 and CDR2 are MNHEY and SMNVEV (reference sequence). The chain's CDR3 is CASSISRGSGNTIYF. The CDR3 bases are TGTGCCAGCAGTATATCCCGGGGGTCTGGAAACACCATATATTTT.

This sequence joins TRBV4-1 and TRBJ2-7; possibly TRBD2 for D (7 bases). V was cut by 4 bases and J by 4 bases, with 14 bases left in between. CDR1 MGHRA and CDR2 YSYEKL come from the germline V gene. The CDR3 sequence is 14 residues long. CDR3 region: CASSLPGGQYEQYF. DNA of the CDR3: TGCGCCAGCAGCCTCCCCGGGGGGCAGTACGAGCAGTACTTC.

The table lists this clone with a few counts. J is TRBJ2-1 and V is TRBV4-1; TRBD1 aligns across 9 bases. Germline CDR1 and CDR2: MGHRA and YSYEKL. The ends lost 4 bases at V and 5 bases at J; junction bases unmatched: 12. The CDR3 loop spans 17 amino acids. The CDR3 loop is CASSPHRRTGENNEQFF. In DNA, the CDR3 is TGCGCCAGCAGCCCACACAGGAGGACAGGGGAGAACAATGAGCAGTTCTTC.

This chain joins TRBV19 and TRBJ1-4; weak D call: TRBD1 (5 bases). V lost 9 bases and J 0 bases, leaving 17 bases between the germline ends. This CDR3 has 16 amino acids. From germline, CDR1 is LNHDA and CDR2 SQIVND (reference sequence). The CDR3 region is CASRGGITPTNEKLFF. The CDR3 DNA sequence: TGTGCCAGCCGGGGGGGGATTACTCCAACTAATGAAAAACTGTTTTTT.

The CDR3 DNA is TGTGCCAGCAGTGACCGCTCGCTAGCGGGGGTATCCTACGAGCAGTACTTC. As protein: CASSDRSLAGVSYEQYF. V and J are TRBV2 and TRBJ2-7, with 10 nucleotides matching TRBD2. The CDR3 loop spans 17 amino acids. After removal of 3 bases from V and 1 base from J, the junction contained 9 bases not matched to a gene. CDR1 and CDR2 (germline): SNHLY, FYNNEI.